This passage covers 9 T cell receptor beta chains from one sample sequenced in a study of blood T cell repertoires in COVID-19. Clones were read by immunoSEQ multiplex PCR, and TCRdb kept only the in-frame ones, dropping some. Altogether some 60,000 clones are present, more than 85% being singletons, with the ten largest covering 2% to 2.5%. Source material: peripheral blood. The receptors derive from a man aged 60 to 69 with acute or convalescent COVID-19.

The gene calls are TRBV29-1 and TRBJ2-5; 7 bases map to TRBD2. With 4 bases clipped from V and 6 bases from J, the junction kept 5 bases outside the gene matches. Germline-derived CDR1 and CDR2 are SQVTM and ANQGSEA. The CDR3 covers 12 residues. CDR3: CSVGEGPKTQYF. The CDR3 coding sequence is TGCAGCGTTGGGGAGGGCCCGAAGACCCAGTACTTC.

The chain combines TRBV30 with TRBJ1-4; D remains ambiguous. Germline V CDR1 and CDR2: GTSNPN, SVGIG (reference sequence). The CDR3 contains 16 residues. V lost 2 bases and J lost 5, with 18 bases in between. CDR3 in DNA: TGTGCCTGGAGTAGCGGATCGGGTCTAGGGAATGAAAAACTGTTTTTT. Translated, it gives CAWSSGSGLGNEKLFF.

The CDR3 nucleotides read TGTGCAAGTCGCTTAAAGGGACTAGCGGCCTTCACAGATACGCAGTATTTT. It translates to CASRLKGLAAFTDTQYF. This sequence joins TRBV12-2 and TRBJ2-3; the table's D gene call, TRBD2, was not cross checked with the DNA. TRBV12-2 is classified as a pseudogene. The CDR3 is made up of 17 amino acids.

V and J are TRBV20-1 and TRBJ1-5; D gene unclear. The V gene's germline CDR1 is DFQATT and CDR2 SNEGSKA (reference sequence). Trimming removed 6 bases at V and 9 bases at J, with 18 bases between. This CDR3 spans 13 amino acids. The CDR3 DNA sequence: TGCAGTGCAAGTGACCCCGGAACGGGGCCCCAGCATTTT. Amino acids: CSASDPGTGPQHF.

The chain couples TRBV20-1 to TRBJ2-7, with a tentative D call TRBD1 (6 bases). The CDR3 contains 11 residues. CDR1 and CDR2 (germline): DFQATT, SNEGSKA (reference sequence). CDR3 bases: TGCAGCGGGACACCGACCTACGAGCAGTACTTC. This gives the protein CSGTPTYEQYF.

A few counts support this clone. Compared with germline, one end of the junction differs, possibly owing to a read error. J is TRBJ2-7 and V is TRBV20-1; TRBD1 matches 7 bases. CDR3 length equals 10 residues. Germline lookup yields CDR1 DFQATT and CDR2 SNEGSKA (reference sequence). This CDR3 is CSATHLQGFF. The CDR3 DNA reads TGCAGTGCTACGCATTTACAGGGGTTCTTC.

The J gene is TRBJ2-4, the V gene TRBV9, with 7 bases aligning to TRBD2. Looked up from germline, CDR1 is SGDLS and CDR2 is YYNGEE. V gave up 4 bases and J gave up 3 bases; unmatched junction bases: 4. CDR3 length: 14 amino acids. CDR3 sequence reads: CASSPGTIKNIQYF. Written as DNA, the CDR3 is TGTGCCAGCAGCCCCGGGACTATCAAAAACATTCAGTACTTC.

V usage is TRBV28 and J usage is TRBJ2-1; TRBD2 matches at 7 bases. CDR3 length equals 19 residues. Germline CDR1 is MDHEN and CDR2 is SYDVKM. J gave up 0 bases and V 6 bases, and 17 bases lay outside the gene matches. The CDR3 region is CASRPRRDYQLISYNEQFF. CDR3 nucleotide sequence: TGTGCCAGCAGACCCCGCCGGGACTACCAACTAATCTCCTACAATGAGCAGTTCTTC.

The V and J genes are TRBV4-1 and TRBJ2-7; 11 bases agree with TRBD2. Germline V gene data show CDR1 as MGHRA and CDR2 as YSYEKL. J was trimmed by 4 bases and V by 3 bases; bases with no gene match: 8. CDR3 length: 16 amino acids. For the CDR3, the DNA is TGCGCCAGCAGCCAGAAAATAGCGGGAGGGCCGTACGAGCAGTACTTC. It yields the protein CASSQKIAGGPYEQYF.